The rows below give T cell receptor beta chains drawn from one sample of a study of OX40 agonist ivuxolimab in advanced cancers. Libraries were prepared by immunoSEQ multiplex PCR; TCRdb keeps only in-frame clonotypes and omits some of them. The sample yields tens of thousands of clones, 84% seen once. This specimen was CD4+ or CD8+ T cells sorted from blood, taken in a trial of the OX40 agonist ivuxolimab. The origin of the receptors is an adult with an advanced solid tumor such as melanoma, head and neck, liver or kidney cancer. Each CDR3 is given with its conserved first and last residue. The D gene is left open where the match is weak. Only some rows state a clone size, as once, few, many or a class for expanded clones.

j_call cdr3_length v_call clone_size d_call cdr3_nt cdr3_aa
TRBJ1-1 14 TRBV7-9 NA NA TGTGCCAGCAGCGTCTTCGCAGGAAACACTGAAGCTTTCTTT CASSVFAGNTEAFF
TRBJ1-2 12 TRBV28 NA NA TGTGCCAGCAGTTGGGACTCCTATGGCTACACCTTC CASSWDSYGYTF
TRBJ1-5 19 TRBV30 NA NA TGTGCCTGGAGTCTACCCCGCTCCCAGGGTGGGAGAAGTAATCAGCCCCAGCATTTT CAWSLPRSQGGRSNQPQHF
TRBJ1-3 15 TRBV19 NA NA TGTGCCAGTAGTCCAGGCGCTCTCTCTGGAAACACCATATATTTT CASSPGALSGNTIYF
TRBJ2-3 15 TRBV18 NA NA TGTGCCAGCTCCCCCGGGACTCCCGGCAGGGATACGCAGTATTTT CASSPGTPGRDTQYF
TRBJ2-3 14 TRBV7-3 NA NA TGTGCCAGCAGCTTACGGGTCTCCCCAGATACGCAGTATTTT CASSLRVSPDTQYF
TRBJ1-2 14 TRBV9 NA NA TGTGCCAGCAGCGTACTAGGGAGTAACTATGGCTACACCTTC CASSVLGSNYGYTF
TRBJ1-4 14 TRBV28 NA NA TGTGCCAGCAGTCTGACAGGTGCTAATGAAAAACTGTTTTTT CASSLTGANEKLFF
TRBJ2-7 17 TRBV21-1 NA NA TGTGCCAGCAGCAAAAACCATCCCTCCCTTACTTTTGGCGAGCAGTACTTC CASSKNHPSLTFGEQYF
TRBJ1-2 11 TRBV30 NA NA TGTGCCTGGAGTGTTGGGGGGCACTACACCTTC CAWSVGGHYTF
TRBJ1-5 15 TRBV6-1 NA TRBD1 TGTGCCAGCAGTGGGACAGGGTTAGGCAATCAGCCCCAGCATTTT CASSGTGLGNQPQHF
TRBJ2-5 13 TRBV7-2 NA NA TGTGCCAGCAGCTTTAATAGCTACGAGACCCAGTACTTC CASSFNSYETQYF
TRBJ2-1 15 TRBV30 NA TRBD2 TGTGCCTGGAGTGTCACTAGCGGCCCGTATAGTGAGCAGTTCTTC CAWSVTSGPYSEQFF
TRBJ1-1 12 TRBV29-1 NA NA TGCAGCGTTGGAGGGGGTCGCACTGAAGCTTTCTTT CSVGGGRTEAFF
TRBJ1-1 14 TRBV19 few NA TGTGCCAGTAGTATCCAGGGAAGGAACACTGAAGCTTTCTTT CASSIQGRNTEAFF
TRBJ2-7 13 TRBV5-4 NA TRBD1 TGTGCCAGCAGCGTGACAGGGTCCGACGAGCAGTACTTC CASSVTGSDEQYF
TRBJ1-3 15 TRBV7-8 NA TRBD1 TGTGCCAGCAGCCTAGAGGGGGCGCAGGGAAACACCATATATTTT CASSLEGAQGNTIYF
TRBJ2-5 13 TRBV7-2 NA NA TGTGCCAGCAGCTCCTACAGAGAAGAGACCCAGTACTTC CASSSYREETQYF
TRBJ2-2 15 TRBV13 NA TRBD1 TGTGCCAGCAGCAAGGGACAGAAAAACACCGGGGAGCTGTTTTTT CASSKGQKNTGELFF
TRBJ2-7 11 TRBV19 NA NA TGTGCCAGTAGGCCAGGGACGCGCGAGTACTTC CASRPGTREYF
TRBJ1-6 11 TRBV20-1 NA TRBD1 TGCAGTCAGGGGGGGGATTCACCCCTCCACTTT CSQGGDSPLHF
TRBJ2-3 11 TRBV30 NA NA TGTGCCTGGAGTCTCGGAGATACGCAGTATTTT CAWSLGDTQYF
TRBJ2-3 13 TRBV19 NA NA TGTGCCAGTAGTATATCTGACGGAGATACGCAGTATTTT CASSISDGDTQYF
TRBJ2-5 14 TRBV5-1 once NA TGCGCCAGCAGCTTGGAATGGAACCAAGAGACCCAGTACTTC CASSLEWNQETQYF
TRBJ2-1 15 TRBV2 NA TRBD1 TGTGCCAGCAGTGGGGACAGGGGGCCCTACAATGAGCAGTTCTTC CASSGDRGPYNEQFF
TRBJ1-1 15 TRBV4-2 NA TRBD1 TGTGCCAGCAGCCACTCCGACAGGGAGAACACTGAAGCTTTCTTT CASSHSDRENTEAFF
TRBJ1-3 15 TRBV7-2 NA NA TGTGCCAGCAGCCAAACGGGGGGCGCAGGAAACACCATATATTTT CASSQTGGAGNTIYF
TRBJ2-7 14 TRBV7-2 NA NA TGTGCCAGCGCGGGACAGCCTACCTCCTACGAGCAGTACTTC CASAGQPTSYEQYF
TRBJ1-3 13 TRBV10-3 NA NA TGTGCCATCAGTGAGTTCGGGGAAAACACCATATATTTT CAISEFGENTIYF
TRBJ1-4 11 TRBV29-1 NA NA TGCAGCGTCTTACAGCGCGAAAAACTGTTTTTT CSVLQREKLFF
TRBJ2-7 12 TRBV29-1 NA TRBD1 TGCAGCGTTGTCGGCAGGGGGTACGAGCAGTACTTC CSVVGRGYEQYF
TRBJ1-2 15 TRBV9 NA TRBD1 TGTGCCAGCAGCGTCGGAGGGACAGGGATGTATGGCTACACCTTC CASSVGGTGMYGYTF
TRBJ2-5 16 TRBV18 NA TRBD1 TGTGCCAGCAACGATCTACCGACAGGGTTTACAGAGACCCAGTACTTC CASNDLPTGFTETQYF
TRBJ1-1 13 TRBV2 NA NA TGTGCCAGCAGCTCCGACGAAGGCTACGAAGCTTTCTTT CASSSDEGYEAFF
TRBJ1-6 17 TRBV19 once TRBD1 TGTGCCAGTAGTCCCCGGGACAGGGGGTATCCAAATTCACCCCTCCACTTT CASSPRDRGYPNSPLHF
TRBJ2-2 20 TRBV19 NA TRBD2 TGTGCCAGTAGCACCTCCAGATCCGTTCGGGGAGGGTCGAACGCCGGGGAGCTGTTTTTT CASSTSRSVRGGSNAGELFF
TRBJ2-3 18 TRBV5-6 NA NA TGTGCCAGCAGCCCCGACGATCTTCAGGGCCCCCGGATAGATACGCAGTATTTT CASSPDDLQGPRIDTQYF
TRBJ1-6 13 TRBV10-3 once TRBD1 TGTGCCACCACGACAGGGGCGCGAACTCCCCTCCACTTT CATTTGARTPLHF
TRBJ1-4 15 TRBV11-2 NA TRBD1 TGTGCCAGCAGCCAAGGACAGGGCCATATAGAAAAACTGTTTTTT CASSQGQGHIEKLFF
TRBJ2-2 13 TRBV19 NA NA TGTGCCAGTAGTATCCGGGCGGGCGGGGAGCTGTTTTTT CASSIRAGGELFF
TRBJ1-1 15 TRBV10-3 once NA TGTGCCATCAGTGCGGAGGGGCGAAGGGTAACTGAAGCTTTCTTT CAISAEGRRVTEAFF